A single sample gave rise to the 24 T cell receptor beta chains below, sequenced in a study of neurological immune-mediated disorders. TCRdb reprocessed the 5' RACE reads with MiXCR, giving one entry per CDR3 protein. The table lists 17,000 or so distinct CDR3 sequences, roughly a tenth of them singletons. The specimen sequenced was CD8+ T cells from blood. All receptors derive from a woman aged 50 to 65 in good health.

V usage is TRBV18 and J usage is TRBJ1-5, with a tentative D call TRBD1 (5 bases). The germline gives CDR1 KGHSH, CDR2 LQKENI. The ends were cut back, 3 bases at V and 7 bases at J, with 19 bases in the middle. The CDR3 is made up of 16 amino acids. As DNA, the CDR3 is TGTGCCAGCTCACCCCTACCAGGGACGTTTGGGCAGCCCCAGCATTTT. Protein product: CASSPLPGTFGQPQHF.

This clonotype was detected ten times or more. The chain combines TRBV28 with TRBJ2-7; the match to TRBD1 covers 9 bases. Germline assignment: CDR1 MDHEN and CDR2 SYDVKM. The CDR3 runs 15 residues. With 4 bases clipped from V and 3 bases from J, the junction kept 7 bases outside the gene matches. DNA for the CDR3: TGTGCCAGCAGTTACCCGGGACAGGGAGTCTACGAGCAGTACTTC. This gives the protein CASSYPGQGVYEQYF. Supplemented by reference TRBV28 and TRBJ2-7, the full variable domain reads DVKVTQSSRYLVKRTGEKVFLECVQDMDHENMFWYRQDPGLGLRLIYFSYDVKMKEKGDIPEGYSVSREKKERFSLILESASTNQTSMYLCASSYPGQGVYEQYFGPGTRLTVT.

The rearrangement joins TRBV4-3 to TRBJ2-5; 10 nucleotides match TRBD2. The CDR3 length is 15 residues. CDR1 and CDR2 (germline): LGHNA, YSLEER. V gave up 4 bases and J gave up 4 bases; unmatched junction bases: 6. The CDR3 reads CASSPGVAGGETQYF. The CDR3 nucleotides read TGCGCCAGCAGCCCTGGGGTAGCGGGAGGAGAGACCCAGTACTTC.

This clonotype was found many times. J is TRBJ1-5 and V is TRBV7-9; D remains ambiguous. This CDR3 has 13 residues. Germline loops: CDR1 SEHNR, CDR2 FQNEAQ (reference sequence). V gave up 0 bases and J gave up 5 bases, with 5 bases separating them. The CDR3 region has the DNA TGTGCCAGCAGCTTAGCCCAGCATCAGCCCCAGCATTTT. Translating it yields CASSLAQHQPQHF.

This clonotype was detected ten times or more. The V and J genes are TRBV19 and TRBJ2-1; D may match TRBD1 or TRBD2 (6 bases each). Germline V gene data show CDR1 as LNHDA and CDR2 as SQIVND (reference sequence). Trimming stripped 4 bases from V and 2 bases from J, with 15 bases between. The CDR3 sequence is 16 residues long. CDR3 DNA: TGTGCCAGTAGTAACCCCGAGGGGGGACCCTACAATGAGCAGTTCTTC. Translation: CASSNPEGGPYNEQFF.

This clonotype was seen at least ten times. The chain is built from TRBV11-2 and TRBJ2-3; D is perhaps TRBD2 (6 bases). The CDR3 extends over 15 amino acids. Per the germline V gene, CDR1 is SGHAT and CDR2 is FQNNGV. V dropped 2 bases and J dropped 2 bases, with 11 bases sitting between them. CDR3 sequence: CASSLRRGSTDTQYF. CDR3 DNA sequence: TGTGCCAGCAGCTTAAGGAGGGGATCCACAGATACGCAGTATTTT.

Relative to its sample, this clonotype is medium-sized. The rearrangement joins TRBV28 to TRBJ2-1; 7 bases fit TRBD1. Germline lookup yields CDR1 MDHEN and CDR2 SYDVKM. The trim removed 7 bases at V and 4 bases at J, leaving 13 bases unmatched. CDR3 size: 16 residues. In DNA form, the CDR3 reads TGTGCCAGCAACTCGATCGCCCCGGGACAGTACAATGAGCAGTTCTTC. This codes for CASNSIAPGQYNEQFF.

This clonotype was detected many times. The V and J genes are TRBV7-8 and TRBJ2-3; TRBD2 agrees at 7 bases. The trim removed 9 bases at V and 6 bases at J, leaving 6 bases unmatched. The CDR3 covers 12 residues. Germline CDR1 reads SGHVS; CDR2 reads FQNEAQ. The CDR3 spells CASWGGPDTQYF. The DNA of the CDR3 is TGTGCCAGTTGGGGAGGGCCGGATACGCAGTATTTT.

This clonotype came up many times. J is TRBJ1-1 and V is TRBV7-8; no firm D call. The V end was cut by 4 bases, the J end by 1 base, with 10 bases between. Germline V gives CDR1 SGHVS, CDR2 FQNEAQ. The CDR3 has 14 amino acids. CDR3 region: CASSSRSANTEAFF. Here the CDR3 DNA reads TGTGCCAGCAGCTCCCGGTCAGCGAACACTGAAGCTTTCTTT.

This clonotype has at least ten counts. The genes are TRBV10-3 and TRBJ2-7; 8 nucleotides agree with TRBD1. Germline trimming cut 0 bases from V and 2 bases from J; bases unmatched to any gene: 9. CDR1 and CDR2 (germline): ENHRY, SYGVKD. The CDR3 runs to 17 residues. CDR3 nucleotide sequence: TGTGCCATCAGTGAGTCGGCGCTGACAGGGGTAACCTACGAGCAGTACTTC. Translating gives CAISESALTGVTYEQYF.

This clonotype was counted at least ten times. The chain is built from TRBV5-6 and TRBJ1-3, with TRBD1 as a possible D gene (5 bases). V was pared by 2 bases and J by 8 bases, with 17 bases between. From germline, CDR1 is SGHDT and CDR2 YYEEEE. The CDR3 runs to 15 residues. The CDR3 DNA reads TGTGCCAGCAGCTTAAGAAGACAGTACGGCGACACCATATATTTT. It encodes CASSLRRQYGDTIYF.

CDR3: CASSPEGWAGEQYF. DNA of the CDR3: TGCGCCAGCAGCCCCGAAGGTTGGGCTGGAGAGCAGTACTTC. V usage is TRBV5-1 and J usage is TRBJ2-7; D unclear. CDR3 size: 14 residues. The germline V and J ends were trimmed by 4 bases and 7 bases, with 18 bases remaining between them. Germline V gene data show CDR1 as SGHRS and CDR2 as YFSETQ.

This clonotype has a count of ten or more. The V call is TRBV7-9, the J call TRBJ2-1; D gene uncertain. Germline CDR1 reads SEHNR; CDR2 reads FQNEAQ (reference sequence). CDR3 length: 15 residues. V lost 5 bases and J lost 0, with 11 bases in between. Here the CDR3 reads CASSRTPSSYNEQFF. The CDR3 DNA sequence: TGTGCCAGCAGCCGGACGCCTAGCTCCTACAATGAGCAGTTCTTC.

This clonotype was counted at least ten times. The V gene is TRBV30, the J gene TRBJ2-7; D is undetermined. Trimming pared 1 base from V and 1 base from J, leaving 5 bases between. This CDR3 has 12 residues. Germline V gene data show CDR1 as GTSNPN and CDR2 as SVGIG (reference sequence). The DNA of the CDR3 is TGTGCCTGGAGTGGAGTATCCTACGAGCAGTACTTC. Its translation: CAWSGVSYEQYF.

This clonotype was observed many times. The chain uses TRBV6-5 and TRBJ1-2; D might be TRBD1 (5 bases). V was pared by 5 bases and J by 8 bases, with 15 bases between. The length of the CDR3 is 13 residues. Germline-derived CDR1 and CDR2 are MNHEY and SVGAGI. CDR3 sequence (DNA): TGTGCCAGCAGTCCCGGGGGAGGATGGGGCTACACCTTC. Its protein product is CASSPGGGWGYTF.

This clonotype was observed at least ten times. This rearrangement joins TRBV29-1 to TRBJ1-1; the D gene is possibly TRBD1 (6 bases). Trimming shortened V by 1 base and J by 10 bases, and 13 bases separated the two germline ends. The CDR3 covers 12 residues. CDR1 is SQVTM and CDR2 is ANQGSEA in the germline V gene. The CDR3 DNA is TGCAGCGTTGAAGCTGCAGGGGATGGAGCTTTCTTT. Its translation is CSVEAAGDGAFF.

This clonotype was picked up many times. This sequence joins TRBV4-1 and TRBJ2-7; tentative D call: TRBD2 (7 bases). V gave up 1 base and J gave up 3 bases, with 16 bases separating them. This CDR3 has 16 residues. The germline V gene has CDR1 MGHRA and CDR2 YSYEKL. This CDR3 is CASSQVWSGGHYEQYF. As DNA, the CDR3 is TGCGCCAGCAGCCAAGTATGGTCCGGGGGGCACTACGAGCAGTACTTC.

In its sample, this clonotype was seen once. CDR3 coding DNA: TGCAGTGCTAGGTTAGCGGGGCCCTACAATGAGCAGTTCTTC. This encodes CSARLAGPYNEQFF. The chain uses TRBV20-1 and TRBJ2-1, with 8 bases identical to TRBD2. Germline lookup yields CDR1 DFQATT and CDR2 SNEGSKA (reference sequence). The ends lost 3 bases at V and 2 bases at J; junction bases unmatched: 3. The CDR3 is made up of 14 amino acids.

This clonotype has a count of ten or more. The rearrangement joins TRBV12-3 or TRBV12-4 to TRBJ1-1; D might be TRBD1 (5 bases). V lost 3 bases and J 5 bases, leaving 13 bases between the germline ends. CDR3 size: 14 residues. The CDR3: CASSFTRVETEAFF. CDR3 sequence (DNA): TGTGCCAGCAGTTTCACCAGGGTGGAGACTGAAGCTTTCTTT.

This clonotype was picked up many times. This rearrangement joins TRBV5-1 to TRBJ2-7; 8 nucleotides agree with TRBD1. This CDR3 spans 14 amino acids. With V trimmed by 4 bases and J by 3 bases, 6 bases remained unmatched. Per germline, CDR1 SGHRS and CDR2 YFSETQ. DNA of the CDR3: TGCGCCAGCAGCCCTACAGGGGGTAACTACGAGCAGTACTTC. The encoded protein is CASSPTGGNYEQYF.

In its sample, this clonotype ranks as hyperexpanded. V and J are TRBV5-5 and TRBJ2-1; 16 nucleotides agree with TRBD2. V shed 3 bases and J 6 bases; nucleotides not matched to a gene: 9. The CDR3 covers 18 residues. Germline lookup yields CDR1 SGHKS and CDR2 YYEKEE (reference sequence). CDR3 residues: CASSSSGLAGGLGNEQFF. In DNA, the CDR3 is TGTGCCAGCAGCTCCTCGGGACTAGCGGGAGGGTTAGGCAATGAGCAGTTCTTC.

At least ten counts were recorded for this clonotype. This chain connects TRBV7-6 to TRBJ2-1; possible D gene TRBD2, 7 bases. V lost 5 bases and J lost 10, with 18 bases in between. Germline CDR1 SGHVS, CDR2 FNYEAQ. This CDR3 has 14 residues. CDR3 loop: CASSRGGGLAEQFF. In DNA, the CDR3 is TGTGCCAGCAGCCGAGGGGGGGGGCTAGCGGAGCAGTTCTTC.

This clonotype occurred many times. The chain combines TRBV12-5 with TRBJ2-7; D is uncertain. The V gene's germline CDR1 is LGHNT and CDR2 FRNRAP. Deletions cut 5 bases from V and 4 bases from J, with 9 bases between. The CDR3 runs to 12 residues. Here the CDR3 DNA reads TGTGCTAGTGGTCTAGATCCTTACGAGCAGTACTTC. Translating it yields CASGLDPYEQYF.

This clonotype was detected many times. The chain couples TRBV10-3 to TRBJ1-1; D remains unclear. The ends were cut back, 2 bases at V and 5 bases at J, with 15 bases in the middle. The CDR3 contains 15 residues. Germline CDR1 is ENHRY and CDR2 is SYGVKD. The CDR3 loop is CAISERTNRETEAFF. The CDR3 DNA sequence: TGTGCCATCAGTGAGCGGACTAACCGGGAGACTGAAGCTTTCTTT.